This T cell receptor beta chain was sequenced during a study of cytomegalovirus exposure and HLA in healthy donors. CDR1 and CDR2 from the germline V gene are SGHRS and YFSETQ. V lost 0 bases and J lost 5, with 15 bases in between. The length of the CDR3 is 15 residues. 60 Vbeta and 13 Jbeta primers were used in PCR. The method was immunoSEQ multiplex PCR; TCRdb's version includes in-frame clones alone and lacks a portion of them. The profile covers about 200,000 clones, with around 81% appearing a single time and 1.5% to 2% taken by the ten largest. Sequencing was performed on PBMCs. The sequence derives from a man aged 25 to 45 in good health and CMV-seronegative. J is TRBJ2-7 and V is TRBV5-1; perhaps TRBD1 as D (5 bases). The CDR3 sequence is CASSLEGYINNEQYF. The CDR3 nucleotides read TGCGCCAGCAGCTTGGAGGGGTACATAAACAACGAGCAGTACTTC.